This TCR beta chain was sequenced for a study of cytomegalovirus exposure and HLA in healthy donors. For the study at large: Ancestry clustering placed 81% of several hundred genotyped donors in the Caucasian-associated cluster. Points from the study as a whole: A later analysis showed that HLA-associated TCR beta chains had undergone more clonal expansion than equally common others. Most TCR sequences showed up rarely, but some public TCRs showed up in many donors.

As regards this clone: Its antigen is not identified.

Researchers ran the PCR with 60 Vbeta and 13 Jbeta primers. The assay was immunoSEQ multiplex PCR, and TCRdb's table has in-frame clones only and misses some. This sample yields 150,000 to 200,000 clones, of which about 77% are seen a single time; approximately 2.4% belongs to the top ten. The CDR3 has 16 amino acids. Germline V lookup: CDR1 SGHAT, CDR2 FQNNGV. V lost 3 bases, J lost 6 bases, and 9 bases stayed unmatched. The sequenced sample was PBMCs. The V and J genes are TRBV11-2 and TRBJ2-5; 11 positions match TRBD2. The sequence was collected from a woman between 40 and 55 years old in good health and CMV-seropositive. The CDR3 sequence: CASSFGTSGYQKTQYF. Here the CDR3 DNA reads TGTGCCAGCAGCTTTGGGACTAGCGGTTATCAGAAGACCCAGTACTTC.